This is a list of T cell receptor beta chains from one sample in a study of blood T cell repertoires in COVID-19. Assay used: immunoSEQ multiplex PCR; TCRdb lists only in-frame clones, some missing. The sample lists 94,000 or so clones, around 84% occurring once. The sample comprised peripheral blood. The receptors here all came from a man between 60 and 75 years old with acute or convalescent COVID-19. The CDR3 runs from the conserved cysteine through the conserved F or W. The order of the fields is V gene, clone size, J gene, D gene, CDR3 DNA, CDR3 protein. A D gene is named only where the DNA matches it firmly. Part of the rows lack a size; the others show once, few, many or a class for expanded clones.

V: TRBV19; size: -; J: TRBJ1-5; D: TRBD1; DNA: TGTGCCAGTAGTAGGACAGGTTTTCAGCCCCAGCATTTT; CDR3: CASSRTGFQPQHF
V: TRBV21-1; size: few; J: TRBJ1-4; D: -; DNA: TGTGCCAGCAGCAAAGTTTTCAGGACAGGTAATGAAAAACTGTTTTTT; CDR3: CASSKVFRTGNEKLFF
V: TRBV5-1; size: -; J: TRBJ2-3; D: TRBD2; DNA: TGCGCCAGCAGGCGGGGGGGCCCTTCAGATACGCAGTATTTT; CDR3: CASRRGGPSDTQYF
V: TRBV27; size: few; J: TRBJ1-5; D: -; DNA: TGTGCCAGCAGCGAGTTGGGGGCACACGACAGTCGGCTCAATCAGCCCCAGCATTTT; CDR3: CASSELGAHDSRLNQPQHF
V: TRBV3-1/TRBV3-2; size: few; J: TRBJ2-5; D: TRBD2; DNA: TGTGCCAGCTCATTGCGGACTAGCAGGCTGGAGACCCAGTACTTC; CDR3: CASSLRTSRLETQYF
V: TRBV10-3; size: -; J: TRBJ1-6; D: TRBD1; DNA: TGTGCCATCAGTGAGTCGAAACAGGGGAATTCACCCCTCCACTTT; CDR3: CAISESKQGNSPLHF
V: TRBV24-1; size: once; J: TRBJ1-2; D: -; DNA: TGTGCCACCAGTGATTTAGCGGGGGCCGACTATGGCTACACCTTC; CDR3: CATSDLAGADYGYTF
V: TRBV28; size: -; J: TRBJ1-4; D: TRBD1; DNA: TGTGCCAGCAGGAAAATCACAGGGGTACCCGAATATGCAACTAATGAAAAACTGTTTTTT; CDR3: CASRKITGVPEYATNEKLFF
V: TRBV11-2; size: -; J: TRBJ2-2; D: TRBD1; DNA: TGTGCCAGCAGCCCCCACCCCGGGACAGGGGGAACCGGGGAGCTGTTTTTT; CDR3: CASSPHPGTGGTGELFF
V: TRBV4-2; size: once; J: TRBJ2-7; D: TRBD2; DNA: TGTGCCAGCAGCTGGGGGGGGGACTCCTACGAGCAGTACTTC; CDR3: CASSWGGDSYEQYF
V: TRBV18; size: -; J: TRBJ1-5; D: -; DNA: TGTGCCAGCTCACCCTCTATAAATCAGCCCCAGCATTTT; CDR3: CASSPSINQPQHF
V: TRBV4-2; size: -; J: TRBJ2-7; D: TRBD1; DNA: TGTGCCAGCAGCCAAGGGAAAGGGGGCAGGTACGAGCAGTACTTC; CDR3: CASSQGKGGRYEQYF
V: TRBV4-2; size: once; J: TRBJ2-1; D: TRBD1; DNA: TGTGCCAGCAGTCGCGGGACAGGGGGCGAAAGCTCCTACAATGAGCAGTTCTTC; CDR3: CASSRGTGGESSYNEQFF
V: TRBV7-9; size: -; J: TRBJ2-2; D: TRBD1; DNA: TGTGCCAGCAGCCGAAGACAGGGCCCCGGGGAGCTGTTTTTT; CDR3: CASSRRQGPGELFF
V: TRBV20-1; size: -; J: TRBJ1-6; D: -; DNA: TGCAGTGCTAGTCTACAGGGAACACCCCTCCACTTT; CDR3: CSASLQGTPLHF
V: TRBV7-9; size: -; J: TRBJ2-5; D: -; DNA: TGTGCCAGCAGATCAGCCGGGACACAAGAGACCCAGTACTTC; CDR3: CASRSAGTQETQYF
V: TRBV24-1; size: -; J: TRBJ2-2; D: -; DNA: TGTGCCACCAGTGATCCACGGGGGGCTTACACCGGGGAGCTGTTTTTT; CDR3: CATSDPRGAYTGELFF
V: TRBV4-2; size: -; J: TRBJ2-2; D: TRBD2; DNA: TGTGCCAGCAGCCAAGGCGCCCTCCCGGAGACTAGCGGGGGGCGGATCGGGGAGCTGTTTTTT; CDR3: CASSQGALPETSGGRIGELFF
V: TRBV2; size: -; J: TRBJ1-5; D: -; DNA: TGTGCCAGCTCCATTCAGGCCGGGGGTTACCAGCCCCAGCATTTT; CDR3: CASSIQAGGYQPQHF
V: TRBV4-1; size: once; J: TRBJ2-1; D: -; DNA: TGCGCCAGCAGCCCGGGGGGCTTGGCAGAACCTACTAACAATGAGCAGTTCTTC; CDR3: CASSPGGLAEPTNNEQFF
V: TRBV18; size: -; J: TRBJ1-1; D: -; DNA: TGTGCCAGCTCACCGCAGGCGAACACTGAAGCTTTCTTT; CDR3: CASSPQANTEAFF
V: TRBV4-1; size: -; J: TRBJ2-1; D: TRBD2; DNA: TGCGCCAGCAGCCCCACCGGCGTGGTAGCGGGATACAATGAGCAGTTCTTC; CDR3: CASSPTGVVAGYNEQFF
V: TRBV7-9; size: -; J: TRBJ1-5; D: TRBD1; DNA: TGTGCCAGCAGCCAGGGACAGAGCAATCAGCCCCAGCATTTT; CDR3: CASSQGQSNQPQHF
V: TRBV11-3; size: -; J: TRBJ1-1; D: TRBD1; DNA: TGTGCCAGCAGCTTAGATCAGGGGGCGGTCACTGAAGCTTTCTTT; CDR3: CASSLDQGAVTEAFF
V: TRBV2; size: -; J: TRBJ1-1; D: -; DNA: TGTGCCAGCAGTGAAGCGCCCGGCAGACTCACTGAAGCTTTCTTT; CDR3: CASSEAPGRLTEAFF
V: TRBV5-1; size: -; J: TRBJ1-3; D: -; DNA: TGCGCCAGCAGCTTGGAAGGGAGCTCTGGAAACACCATATATTTT; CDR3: CASSLEGSSGNTIYF
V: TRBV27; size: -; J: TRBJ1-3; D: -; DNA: TGTGCCAGCAGTGGGCGCGGGACCATATATTTT; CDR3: CASSGRGTIYF
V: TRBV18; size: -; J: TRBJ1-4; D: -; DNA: TGTGCCAGCTCACCATGGCAGGAAAATGAAAAACTGTTTTTT; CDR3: CASSPWQENEKLFF
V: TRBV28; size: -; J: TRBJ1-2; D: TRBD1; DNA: TGTGCCAGCAGTTTAGACAGGGTAAAGAGCTACACCTTC; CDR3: CASSLDRVKSYTF
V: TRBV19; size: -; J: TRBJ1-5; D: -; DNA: TGTGCCAGTAGAGAACAGGTGAATCAGCCCCAGCATTTT; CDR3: CASREQVNQPQHF
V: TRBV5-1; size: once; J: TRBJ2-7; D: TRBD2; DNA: TGCGCCAGCAGCACTTCCGGGGGGTCCTACGAGCAGTACTTC; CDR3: CASSTSGGSYEQYF
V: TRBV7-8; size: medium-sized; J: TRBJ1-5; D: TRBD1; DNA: TGTGCCAGCAGCTCCTACAGGGGGTCATCGCAGCCCCAGCATTTT; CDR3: CASSSYRGSSQPQHF
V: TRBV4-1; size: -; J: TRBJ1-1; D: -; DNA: TGCGCCAGCAGCCTCGGGGTCGCCTACACTGAAGCTTTCTTT; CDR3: CASSLGVAYTEAFF
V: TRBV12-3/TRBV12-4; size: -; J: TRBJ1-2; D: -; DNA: TGTGCCAGCAGTTTTGACAGGATCTATGGCTACACCTTC; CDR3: CASSFDRIYGYTF
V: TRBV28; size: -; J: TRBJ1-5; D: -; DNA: TGTGCCAGCAGCCCTGGCCTTAAGGGAGAGGGACAGCCCCAGCATTTT; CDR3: CASSPGLKGEGQPQHF
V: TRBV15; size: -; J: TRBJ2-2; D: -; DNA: TGTGCCACCAGCAGAGATCTCAGAAACACCGGGGAGCTGTTTTTT; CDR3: CATSRDLRNTGELFF
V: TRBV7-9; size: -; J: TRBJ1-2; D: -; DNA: TGTGCCAGCAGCTCCGGTACAGGGAAGACGACTGGCTACACCTTC; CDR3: CASSSGTGKTTGYTF
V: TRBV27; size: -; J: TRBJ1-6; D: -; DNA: TGTGCCAGCAGGGGACTTGGCAGGGAGAATTCACCCCTCCACTTT; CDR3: CASRGLGRENSPLHF
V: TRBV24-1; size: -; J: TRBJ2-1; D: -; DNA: TGTGCCACCAGGGACTTCTACGGTGAGCAGTTCTTC; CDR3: CATRDFYGEQFF
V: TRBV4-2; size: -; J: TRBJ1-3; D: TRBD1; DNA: TGTGCCAGCAGCCAGAAACCGGGACAGGGGGACTCTGGAAACACCATATATTTT; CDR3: CASSQKPGQGDSGNTIYF
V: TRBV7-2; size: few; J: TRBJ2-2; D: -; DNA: TGTGCCAGCAGCTTAAAACTAGTATCTCGAACCGGGGAGCTGTTTTTT; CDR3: CASSLKLVSRTGELFF
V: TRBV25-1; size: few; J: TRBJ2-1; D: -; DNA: TGTGCCAGCAGGGGAGGGGGGCCCGGTAATGAGCAGTTCTTC; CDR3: CASRGGGPGNEQFF
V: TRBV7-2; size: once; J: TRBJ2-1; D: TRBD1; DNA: TGTGCCAGCAGTATTACAGGGGCACAAGGGCAGTTCTTC; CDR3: CASSITGAQGQFF
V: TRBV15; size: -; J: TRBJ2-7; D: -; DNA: TGTGCCACCAGCAGAGATCGAGGGTTATCCTACGAGCAGTACTTC; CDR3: CATSRDRGLSYEQYF
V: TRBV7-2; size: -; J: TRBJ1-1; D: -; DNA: TGTGCCAGCAGCTTGGAAGGGAGAAACACTGAAGCTTTCTTT; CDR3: CASSLEGRNTEAFF
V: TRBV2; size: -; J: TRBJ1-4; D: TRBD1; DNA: TGTGCCAGCAGTGTTTACAGGGGGCGGGAAAAACTGTTTTTT; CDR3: CASSVYRGREKLFF
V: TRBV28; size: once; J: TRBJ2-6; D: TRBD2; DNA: TGTGCCAGCGTGCCGGGACTAGCGGACTCTGGGGCCAACGTCCTGACTTTC; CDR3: CASVPGLADSGANVLTF
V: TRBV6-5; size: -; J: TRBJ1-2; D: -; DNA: TGTGCCAGCAGCGATGGACAGACGCTATATGGCTACACCTTC; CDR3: CASSDGQTLYGYTF
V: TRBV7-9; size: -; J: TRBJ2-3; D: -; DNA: TGTGCCAGCAGCTCAGGGGTCCCAGATACGCAGTATTTT; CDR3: CASSSGVPDTQYF
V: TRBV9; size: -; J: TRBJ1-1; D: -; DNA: TGTGCCAGCACCCCTTCCCCTGGCTCCATGAACACTGAAGCTTTCTTT; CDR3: CASTPSPGSMNTEAFF
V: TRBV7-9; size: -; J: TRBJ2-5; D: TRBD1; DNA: TGTGCCAGCAGCCCCCCTCCGGACAGGGGCGACCAAGAGACCCAGTACTTC; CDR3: CASSPPPDRGDQETQYF
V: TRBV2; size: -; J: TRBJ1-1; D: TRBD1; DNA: TGTGCTTCCCGCCCGGGACAGAGAATTGAAGCTTTCTTT; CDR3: CASRPGQRIEAFF
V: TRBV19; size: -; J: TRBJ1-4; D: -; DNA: TGTGCCAGTCACGACAGGAGCCTTAATGAAAAACTGTTTTTT; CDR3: CASHDRSLNEKLFF
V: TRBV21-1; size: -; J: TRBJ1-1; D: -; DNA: TGTGCCAGCTCGCAAGGGGGGGTTATGAACACTGAAGCTTTCTTT; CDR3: CASSQGGVMNTEAFF
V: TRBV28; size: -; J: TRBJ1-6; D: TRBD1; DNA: TGTGCCAGCAGACAACCCGGACAGGCGCCCCGACCCCTCCACTTT; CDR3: CASRQPGQAPRPLHF
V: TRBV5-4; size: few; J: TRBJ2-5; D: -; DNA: TGTGCCAGCAGGAGGGGGGGAGAGGGGTTAGAGACCCAGTACTTC; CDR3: CASRRGGEGLETQYF
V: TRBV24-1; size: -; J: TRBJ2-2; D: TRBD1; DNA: TGTGCCACCAGAGGCTGGACAGGGAGCGCCGGGGAGCTGTTTTTT; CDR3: CATRGWTGSAGELFF
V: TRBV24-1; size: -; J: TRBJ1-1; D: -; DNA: TGTGCCACCAGTGAGGGGCGGGGGGCGTTTCAACGATGGGCTTTCTTT; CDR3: CATSEGRGAFQRWAFF
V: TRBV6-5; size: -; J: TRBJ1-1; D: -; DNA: TGTGCCAGCGGGCAGGACTCCCGGGGCACTGAAGCTTTCTTT; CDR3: CASGQDSRGTEAFF